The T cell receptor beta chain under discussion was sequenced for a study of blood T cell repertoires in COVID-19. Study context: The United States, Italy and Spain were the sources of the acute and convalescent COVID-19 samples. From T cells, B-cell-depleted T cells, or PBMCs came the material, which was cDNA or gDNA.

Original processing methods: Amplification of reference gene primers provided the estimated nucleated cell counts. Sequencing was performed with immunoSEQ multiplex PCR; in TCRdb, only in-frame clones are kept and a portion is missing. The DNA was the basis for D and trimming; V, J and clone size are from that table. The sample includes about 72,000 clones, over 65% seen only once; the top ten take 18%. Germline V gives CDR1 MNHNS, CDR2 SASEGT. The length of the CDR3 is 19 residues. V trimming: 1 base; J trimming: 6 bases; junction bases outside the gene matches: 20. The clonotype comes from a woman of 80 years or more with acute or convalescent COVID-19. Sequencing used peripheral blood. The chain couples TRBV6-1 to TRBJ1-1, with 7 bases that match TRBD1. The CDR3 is CASSEGILNRGLTSAEAFF. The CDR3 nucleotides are TGTGCCAGCAGTGAAGGGATTCTCAACAGGGGTTTAACTAGTGCTGAAGCTTTCTTT.